This T cell receptor beta chain was captured by sequencing in a study of glioma-infiltrating T cells. Overall study findings and caveats: CDR3 overlap between tissue and blood was very small. Non-neoplastic patients had below-expected tissue-blood divergence, while all gliomas exceeded expectation.

This clonotype was counted at least ten times. Its matching antigen is unknown. Using RNA template, CDR3s of TCR alpha and beta were amplified with iRepertoire arm-PCR. Input was roughly 100-450 ng of tissue mRNA or PBMC total RNA. In TCRdb, the multiplex PCR reads were re-called with MiXCR into one record per CDR3 protein. This sample has over 90,000 distinct CDR3 sequences; around 28% occur once, and the top ten carry 44%. In germline, CDR1 is LNHDA, CDR2 SQIVND (reference sequence). The CDR3 is 14 residues long. Deletions cut 3 bases from V and 5 bases from J, with 11 bases between. The chain links TRBV19 to TRBJ2-4; D is undetermined. Material for sequencing was glioma tissue, nonneoplastic brain tissue, or PBMCs (not recorded which). This receptor was identified in a human donor with low-grade glioma or glioblastoma, undergoing nonglioma brain surgery, or in good health (not recorded which). This CDR3 is CASSIGQLQNIQYF. The CDR3 region has the DNA TGTGCCAGTAGTATCGGGCAGCTTCAAAACATTCAGTACTTC.